A selection of T cell receptor beta chains follows, all from one sample in a study of spatial heterogeneity in lung cancer. TCRdb independently ran MiXCR on the 5' RACE reads; one entry per CDR3 protein. The sample holds 50,000 to 60,000 distinct CDR3 sequences, 6.5% to 7.5% seen once. The sequencing here drew on PBMCs, taken at follow-up. These receptors were obtained from a female donor with early-stage non-small cell lung cancer. The CDR3 runs from the conserved cysteine through the conserved F or W. Each record gives: clone size, CDR3 length, J gene, V gene, D gene, CDR3 protein, CDR3 DNA. D genes are given only for firm matches. Only part of the rows carry a size: once, few, many, or a class if the clone is expanded.

.	13	TRBJ2-1	TRBV19	.	CASRRRGIDEQFF	TGTGCCAGTAGACGCAGGGGAATCGATGAGCAGTTCTTC
many	13	TRBJ1-5	TRBV4-2	.	CASSQDHRQPQHF	TGTGCCAGCAGCCAAGATCACCGTCAGCCCCAGCATTTT
many	12	TRBJ2-5	TRBV2	.	CASREIQETQYF	TGTGCCAGCCGGGAGATTCAAGAGACCCAGTACTTC
few	16	TRBJ2-1	TRBV20-1	TRBD2	CSARDRGGTSYNEQFF	TGCAGTGCTAGAGATCGCGGGGGGACCTCCTACAATGAGCAGTTCTTC
many	13	TRBJ1-1	TRBV12-3/TRBV12-4	.	CASSLGRHTEAFF	TGTGCCAGCAGTTTGGGGCGACACACTGAAGCTTTCTTT
many	13	TRBJ1-2	TRBV28	.	CASSLDGRHGYTF	TGTGCCAGCAGCTTGGACGGGCGGCATGGCTACACCTTC
many	13	TRBJ2-7	TRBV5-1	TRBD2	CASSLIPGGEQYF	TGCGCCAGCAGCTTAATCCCGGGGGGCGAGCAGTACTTC
.	13	TRBJ2-7	TRBV30	.	CAWNRGRPYEQYF	TGTGCCTGGAACCGGGGGAGGCCCTACGAGCAGTACTTC
many	14	TRBJ1-1	TRBV12-3/TRBV12-4	.	CASSLRALNTEAFF	TGTGCCAGCAGTCTCCGGGCTCTGAACACTGAAGCTTTCTTT
few	13	TRBJ1-4	TRBV15	.	CATSRGGGEKLFF	TGTGCCACCAGCAGAGGTGGAGGAGAAAAACTGTTTTTT
many	13	TRBJ2-3	TRBV13	.	CASSPLTRDTQYF	TGTGCCAGCTCGCCCCTGACGCGGGATACGCAGTATTTT
many	14	TRBJ1-5	TRBV5-1	TRBD1	CASSLDRGNQPQHF	TGCGCCAGCAGCCTTGACAGGGGCAATCAGCCCCAGCATTTT
many	11	TRBJ2-7	TRBV14	.	CASSQDKGQYF	TGTGCCAGCAGCCAAGATAAGGGGCAGTACTTC
few	12	TRBJ1-1	TRBV7-2	.	CASSLMNTEAFF	TGTGCCAGCTCCCTTATGAACACTGAAGCTTTCTTT
few	12	TRBJ2-7	TRBV20-1	.	CSAIRDTYEQYF	TGCAGTGCGATCCGGGACACGTACGAGCAGTACTTC
.	16	TRBJ1-2	TRBV11-2	.	CASSLSPARPYYGYTF	TGTGCCAGCAGCTTAAGTCCCGCCAGGCCTTACTATGGCTACACCTTC
.	18	TRBJ1-6	TRBV3-1	.	CASSTSHREGTYNSPLHF	TGTGCCAGCAGCACAAGTCACAGGGAGGGAACCTATAATTCACCCCTCCACTTT
many	13	TRBJ2-1	TRBV7-8	.	CASSSSGLNEQFF	TGTGCCAGCAGCTCCTCGGGGCTTAATGAGCAGTTCTTC
.	13	TRBJ2-1	TRBV3-1	TRBD2	CASSQGLAGEQFF	TGTGCCAGCAGCCAAGGGCTAGCGGGGGAGCAGTTCTTC
many	15	TRBJ2-2	TRBV19	.	CASRPLRVYTGELFF	TGTGCCAGTAGACCCCTGCGGGTGTACACCGGGGAGCTGTTTTTT
many	16	TRBJ1-4	TRBV6-5	TRBD1	CASSWDRGQTNEKLFF	TGTGCCAGCAGTTGGGACAGGGGGCAGACTAATGAAAAACTGTTTTTT
few	14	TRBJ1-1	TRBV18	.	CASSTLNRDTEAFF	TGTGCCAGCTCAACATTAAACAGGGATACTGAAGCTTTCTTT
.	14	TRBJ1-1	TRBV2	TRBD1	CASYRGLMNTEAFF	TGTGCCAGCTACAGGGGCCTCATGAACACTGAAGCTTTCTTT
few	13	TRBJ2-5	TRBV7-2	.	CASSPDSGETQYF	TGTGCCAGCAGCCCGGACTCCGGGGAGACCCAGTACTTC
few	15	TRBJ1-1	TRBV6-2/TRBV6-3	TRBD1	CASSYSTGTDTEAFF	TGTGCCAGCAGTTACTCCACAGGGACAGACACTGAAGCTTTCTTT
many	14	TRBJ1-5	TRBV12-5	TRBD1	CASGLVQGNQPQHF	TGTGCTAGTGGTTTGGTACAGGGGAATCAGCCCCAGCATTTT
many	18	TRBJ2-3	TRBV7-6	TRBD2	CASSLLPGSGDSTDTQYF	TGTGCCAGCAGCTTACTCCCGGGTAGCGGGGATTCCACAGATACGCAGTATTTT
many	9	TRBJ2-7	TRBV10-3	.	CAILDEQYF	TGTGCCATCTTAGACGAGCAGTACTTC
many	16	TRBJ1-5	TRBV12-5	.	CASGHPFRGGGQPQHF	TGTGCTAGTGGTCACCCCTTCAGGGGAGGCGGACAGCCCCAGCATTTT
many	20	TRBJ1-1	TRBV7-3	.	CASSLEGPSGYRVGGTEAFF	TGTGCCAGCAGCTTAGAGGGACCTTCAGGGTACAGGGTTGGAGGCACTGAAGCTTTCTTT
.	12	TRBJ2-2	TRBV29-1	.	CSAQDNTGELFF	TGCAGCGCCCAAGATAACACCGGGGAGCTGTTTTTT
.	16	TRBJ2-2	TRBV7-2	.	CATELTGGLAPGELFF	TGTGCCACCGAATTGACGGGGGGCCTTGCACCCGGGGAGCTGTTTTTT
many	15	TRBJ2-5	TRBV7-2	.	CASSLGSGAGETQYF	TGTGCCAGCAGCTTAGGGTCGGGTGCCGGAGAGACCCAGTACTTC
.	16	TRBJ2-1	TRBV6-5	TRBD2	CASSQLAGGLSNEQFF	TGTGCCAGCAGTCAGTTAGCGGGGGGGCTCTCCAATGAGCAGTTCTTC
many	16	TRBJ2-7	TRBV27	.	CASSFVSWGRTYEQYF	TGTGCCAGCAGTTTCGTGAGTTGGGGCAGGACTTACGAGCAGTACTTC
.	14	TRBJ1-6	TRBV27	.	CASSLWGPNSPLHF	TGTGCCAGCAGTTTATGGGGCCCCAATTCACCCCTCCACTTT
.	13	TRBJ2-3	TRBV15	.	CATSRSSTDTQYF	TGTGCCACCAGCAGATCTAGCACAGATACGCAGTATTTT
.	15	TRBJ2-3	TRBV12-3/TRBV12-4	TRBD1	CASILDRVGTDTQYF	TGTGCCAGCATCTTGGACAGGGTAGGCACAGATACGCAGTATTTT
many	14	TRBJ2-1	TRBV20-1	.	CSAREGPSYSEQFF	TGCAGTGCTAGGGAGGGGCCCTCCTACAGTGAGCAGTTCTTC
once	14	TRBJ1-1	TRBV4-1	.	CASSQAEGYTEAFF	TGCGCCAGCAGCCAAGCGGAGGGTTACACTGAAGCTTTCTTT
many	15	TRBJ2-6	TRBV5-1	.	CASSLTGSGANVLTF	TGCGCCAGCAGCTTGACGGGCTCTGGGGCCAACGTCCTGACTTTC
many	14	TRBJ1-6	TRBV15	.	CATSRDLRNSPLHF	TGTGCCACCAGCAGAGACCTGAGGAATTCACCCCTCCACTTT
few	14	TRBJ2-3	TRBV20-1	TRBD1	CSATRDSGTDTQYF	TGCAGTGCTACCCGGGACAGTGGCACAGATACGCAGTATTTT
many	14	TRBJ2-5	TRBV5-1	.	CASSLEGRKETQYF	TGCGCCAGCAGCTTGGAAGGACGGAAAGAGACCCAGTACTTC
.	13	TRBJ2-7	TRBV20-1	.	CSARLAGTYEQYF	TGCAGTGCTAGACTAGCAGGGACCTACGAGCAGTACTTC
many	13	TRBJ2-7	TRBV3-1	.	CASSQEWGYEQYF	TGTGCCAGCAGCCAAGAATGGGGCTACGAGCAGTACTTC
.	12	TRBJ2-2	TRBV9	.	CAGSVGTEELFF	TGTGCCGGCAGCGTAGGGACCGAGGAGCTGTTTTTT
.	14	TRBJ2-1	TRBV11-1	.	CASSPGPEGNEQFF	TGTGCCAGCAGCCCGGGTCCCGAAGGGAATGAGCAGTTCTTC
many	12	TRBJ1-2	TRBV24-1	.	CATSGAGQAYTF	TGTGCCACCAGTGGGGCAGGGCAGGCTTACACCTTC
.	11	TRBJ1-1	TRBV29-1	.	CSATEVTEAFF	TGCAGCGCGACCGAAGTCACTGAAGCTTTCTTT
.	14	TRBJ2-1	TRBV6-6	.	CASSKGSSYNEQFF	TGTGCCAGCAGTAAGGGGAGCTCCTACAATGAGCAGTTCTTC